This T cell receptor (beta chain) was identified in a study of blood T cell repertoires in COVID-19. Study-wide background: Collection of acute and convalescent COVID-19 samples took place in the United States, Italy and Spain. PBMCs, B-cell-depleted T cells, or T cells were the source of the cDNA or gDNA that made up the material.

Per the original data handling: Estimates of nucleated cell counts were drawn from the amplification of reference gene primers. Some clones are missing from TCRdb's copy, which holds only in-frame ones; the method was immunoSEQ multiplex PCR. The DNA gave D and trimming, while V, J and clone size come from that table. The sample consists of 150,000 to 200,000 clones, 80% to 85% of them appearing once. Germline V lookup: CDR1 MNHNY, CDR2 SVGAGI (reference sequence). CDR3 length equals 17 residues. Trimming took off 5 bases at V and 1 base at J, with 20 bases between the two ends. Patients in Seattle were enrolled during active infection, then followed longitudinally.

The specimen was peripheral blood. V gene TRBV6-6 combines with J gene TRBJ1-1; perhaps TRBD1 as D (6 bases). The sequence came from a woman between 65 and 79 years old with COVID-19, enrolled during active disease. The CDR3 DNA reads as TGTGCCAGCAGTCAACCGTTAGGGACACTGGCGAACACTGAAGCTTTCTTT. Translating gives CASSQPLGTLANTEAFF.